This entry describes one TCR beta chain. This clonotype was recorded a few times. No antigen is known for it. Qualities for individual bases were not recorded, and no much larger clone is one base off. The data derive from a study of T cells in Graves' hyperthyroidism and ophthalmopathy (dated by TCRdb to about 2019). General notes on the study: Peripheral blood was collected at initial diagnosis, before any treatment. To identify TCR V-J signatures that set the groups apart, the researchers used a discovery cohort of 100 patients, made up of 40 to 45 with Graves' ophthalmopathy and 57 with stable Graves' hyperthyroidism. Prospective prediction of ophthalmopathy was tested in an independent validation cohort consisting of under 20 hyperthyroidism patients and over 15 patients who later progressed to ophthalmopathy. The roughly 94 discovery patients were randomly divided into training and test sets at a 7:3 ratio. The study also compared thyroid tissue and blood T-cell repertoires from roughly 6 Graves' hyperthyroidism patients. Following sampling, methimazole starting at 30 mg daily was given to hyperthyroidism patients, and high-dose intravenous methylprednisolone was given to ophthalmopathy patients. The paper describes TCR Vbeta CDR3 sequencing of about 140 peripheral blood samples, made up of around 41 ophthalmopathy patients, more than 70 hyperthyroidism patients and around 17 progressor patients.

CDR1 and CDR2 are read off the germline V gene as KGHSH and LQKENI. The CDR3 runs 15 amino acids, cysteine and phenylalanine included. The sequence is cut down to CDR3 DNA, 45 bases in frame from base 1. At the junction V is shortened by 4 bases and J by 8 bases; bases outside the gene matches: 8. The TCR beta CDR3 regions were amplified from RNA transcripts. For the first round of RT-PCR on the TCR CDR3, the HTBI primer set was used together with the Qiagen OneStep RT-PCR kit. Libraries were constructed in a second round of multiplex PCR, after which size selection and purification were carried out. Libraries were sequenced paired-end with 100 bp reads on an Illumina HiSeq2000. The source study handled its data this way. SOAPnuke was used to process the raw data, removing reads that contained adapters or uncalled bases, had a mean Phred below 15, or lacked an exact match to the constant primer or identifier. COPE v1.2.5 was used to merge high-quality paired reads, and clonotypes were defined as unique nucleotide sequences. Clonotypes were aligned to IMGT TRBV, TRBD and TRBJ reference segments using MiTCR v1.1. The analysis included only V-J combinations with a frequency above 0.0001, which together covered 98% to 99.2% of the repertoires. A TCS score was defined as the ratio of F50 (clonal expansion) to E x V (chaos), with BLOSUM62-based TCRdist applied between CDR3 peptides within each V-J. Welch's t-statistics and random forest reduced around 520 V-J features to about 13, which were used in a naive Bayes classifier (R e1071). TCRdb reworked the public reads: Q25 trimming with fastp, MiXCR clone assembly, productive beta chains retained. CDR3 protein duplicates are merged, each entry listing the most common genes and DNA. The V and J calls reflect TCRdb's pipeline rather than the authors' work. This sample comprises some 570,000 distinct CDR3 sequences, approximately 15% of them detected only once. Roughly 7.1% of the sample rests with the top ten.

Overall study results and their limits: No statistical method was used to set the sample size in advance, and investigators knew the group allocation. Most expanded thyroid clonotypes (frequency above 0.001) were also detected in blood, a finding suggesting that blood repertoires may reflect thyroid immune responses. In validation, the model predicted progression to ophthalmopathy with around 71% sensitivity and roughly 72% specificity, a median of approximately 6.5 months before onset. A 13 V-J signature model separated ophthalmopathy from stable hyperthyroidism, with roughly 88% sensitivity and about 81% specificity in cross-validation and 80%/75% in testing.

In the ophthalmopathy patients, disease was moderately to severely active, with a Clinical Activity Score of 3 or more, a NOSPECS grade of 4 or more, and a duration of less than 3 months. Exclusion was applied to patients with uncontrolled infections, other autoimmune diseases, pregnancy or lactation. Clinical symptoms, serum thyroxine and TRAb, thyroid ultrasound, and orbital computed tomography formed the basis for the diagnoses. Ficoll-Paque density gradient centrifugation was used to isolate PBMCs from 8 to 10 ml of fresh peripheral blood. Trizol reagent was used to extract total RNA, and RNA quality was then checked on an Agilent 2100 Bioanalyzer.

Rearrangement joined TRBV18 to TRBJ2-1; 10 of the junction bases match TRBD1. Input material: blood. The source of this sequence is a woman aged 18-29 years with Graves' ophthalmopathy. The CDR3 protein sequence reads: CASSRSGQGSDEQFF. DNA sequence: TGTGCCAGCTCACGCTCGGGACAGGGGAGCGATGAGCAGTTCTTC.